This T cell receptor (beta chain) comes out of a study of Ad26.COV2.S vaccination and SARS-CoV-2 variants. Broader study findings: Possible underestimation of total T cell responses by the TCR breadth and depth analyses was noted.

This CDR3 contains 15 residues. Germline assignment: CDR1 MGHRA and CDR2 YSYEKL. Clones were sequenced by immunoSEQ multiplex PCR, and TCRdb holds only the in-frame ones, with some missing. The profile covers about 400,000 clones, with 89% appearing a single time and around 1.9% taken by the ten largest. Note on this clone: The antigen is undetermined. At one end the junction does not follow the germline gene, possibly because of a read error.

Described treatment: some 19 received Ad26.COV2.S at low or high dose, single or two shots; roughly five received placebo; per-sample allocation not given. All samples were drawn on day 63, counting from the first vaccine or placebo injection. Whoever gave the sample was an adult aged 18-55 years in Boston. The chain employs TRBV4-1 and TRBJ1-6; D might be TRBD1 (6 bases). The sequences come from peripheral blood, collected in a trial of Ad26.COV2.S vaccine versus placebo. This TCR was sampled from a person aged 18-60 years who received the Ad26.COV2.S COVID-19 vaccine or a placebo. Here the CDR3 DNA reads TGCGCCAGCAGACCAAGGACAGCCTATGATTCACCCCTCCACTTT. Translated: CASRPRTAYDSPLHF.